Below, 3 T cell receptor beta chains from the same sample are listed, as sequenced in a study of cytomegalovirus exposure and HLA in healthy donors. PCR was performed using 60 Vbeta and 13 Jbeta primers. Profiled with immunoSEQ multiplex PCR; TCRdb holds only in-frame clones, not every one. Seen here are 120,000 or so clones, more than 75% observed once, and the top ten hold around 2%. The sequenced material came from PBMCs. All receptors derive from a man aged 40-49 years in good health and CMV-seronegative.

This clone was picked up a small number of times. This chain joins TRBV19 and TRBJ2-2; possibly TRBD1 for D (6 bases). Germline CDR1 is LNHDA and CDR2 is SQIVND (reference sequence). The V gene lost 6 bases and the J gene lost 1 base, with 12 bases spanning the gap. The CDR3 has 15 residues. The CDR3 DNA is TGTGCCAGTAGGCCGGGACACCAGAACACCGGGGAGCTGTTTTTT. Translation gives CASRPGHQNTGELFF.

The rearrangement uses TRBV15 and TRBJ1-1; TRBD1 might be the D (5 bases). Looked up from germline, CDR1 is LNHNV and CDR2 is YYDKDF (reference sequence). The CDR3 is made up of 14 amino acids. V was cut by 6 bases and J by 3 bases, with 14 bases left in between. CDR3 sequence reads: CATSRGRGDTEAFF. The CDR3 DNA reads as TGTGCCACCAGTAGGGGACGGGGGGACACTGAAGCTTTCTTT.

The rearrangement joins TRBV6-5 to TRBJ1-1; the D gene is possibly TRBD1 (5 bases). The CDR3 length is 14 residues. Germline loops: CDR1 MNHEY, CDR2 SVGAGI. Deletions cut 7 bases from V and 6 bases from J, with 18 bases between. In DNA form, the CDR3 reads TGTGCCAGCATGGGGTGGGGGGATAATTCTGAAGCTTTCTTT. Residues: CASMGWGDNSEAFF.